This T cell receptor (beta chain) was identified in a study of cytomegalovirus exposure and HLA in healthy donors. General study findings and limits: Most TCR sequences showed up rarely, but some public TCRs showed up in many donors.

The PCR ran on 60 Vbeta and 13 Jbeta primers. The table came from immunoSEQ multiplex PCR; TCRdb's copy has only in-frame clones and leaves some out. The sample carries more than 85,000 clones, about 75% recorded once. The CDR3 extends over 15 amino acids. V was trimmed by 0 bases and J by 8 bases, leaving 14 bases between them. Germline V lookup: CDR1 MNHEY, CDR2 SVGAGI. Comment on this clone: Its antigen is unknown.

The rearrangement links TRBV6-5 to TRBJ2-1; a possible D gene is TRBD1 (5 bases). Sequenced: PBMCs. The TCR sequence derives from a woman aged 18-35 years in good health and CMV-seropositive. CDR3 sequence (DNA): TGTGCCAGCAGTTACTCAAGGGGAAAAGAACATGAGCAGTTCTTC. Its protein is CASSYSRGKEHEQFF.